The 16 T cell receptor beta chains listed next were all sequenced from one sample in a study of blood T cell repertoires in COVID-19. Clones were read by immunoSEQ multiplex PCR, and TCRdb kept only the in-frame ones, dropping some. Counted here are about 260,000 clones, about 87% occurring once; the ten biggest clones make up 4%. The material sequenced was peripheral blood. Source of these receptors: a man aged 55 to 69 who had recovered from COVID-19.

The CDR3 sequence: CASSLDYQETQYF. The CDR3, as DNA: TGTGCCAGCAGTTTAGACTACCAAGAGACCCAGTACTTC. The chain combines TRBV12-3 or TRBV12-4 with TRBJ2-5; D uncertain. Trimming took 1 base from V and 0 from J, leaving 3 bases between them. The CDR3 covers 13 residues.

The chain joins TRBV11-2 to TRBJ2-1, with 9 bases that match TRBD1. V was pared by 5 bases and J by 15 bases, with 11 bases of the junction left unmatched. This CDR3 is built from 13 residues. Germline V gene sequence: CDR1 SGHAT, CDR2 FQNNGV. Here the CDR3 DNA reads TGTGCCAGCAGCGGACGAACAGGGGGCATTCGGTTCTTC. Translated: CASSGRTGGIRFF.

V is TRBV18 and J is TRBJ2-2; TRBD1 matches at 10 bases. CDR3 size: 15 residues. CDR1 and CDR2 (germline): KGHSH, LQKENI. Trimming took 5 bases from V and 8 from J; bases not matched to a gene: 8. CDR3 sequence (DNA): TGTGCCAGCTCAGCCGACAGGGGGCGTGATGGGGAGCTGTTTTTT. This sequence encodes CASSADRGRDGELFF. Based on the CDR3 plus reference TRBV18 and TRBJ2-2, the full variable domain is NAGVMQNPRHLVRRRGQEARLRCSPMKGHSHVYWYRQLPEEGLKFMVYLQKENIIDESGMPKERFSAEFPKEGPSILRIQQVVRGDSAAYFCASSADRGRDGELFFGEGSRLTVL.

This clone showed up just a few times. The rearrangement uses TRBV7-2 and TRBJ1-1, with a possible D match to TRBD1 (6 bases). The CDR3 runs 14 residues. Germline CDR1 SGHTA, CDR2 FQGNSA. V was trimmed by 3 bases and J by 5 bases, leaving 13 bases between them. The CDR3 nucleotides read TGTGCCAGCAGCTTGGTGGCGAGGGGGACTGAAGCTTTCTTT. Its protein product is CASSLVARGTEAFF. The variable domain in full, completed from reference TRBV7-2 and TRBJ1-1, reads GAGVSQSPSNKVTEKGKDVELRCDPISGHTALYWYRQSLGQGLEFLIYFQGNSAPDKSGLPSDRFSAERTGGSVSTLTIQRTQQEDSAVYLCASSLVARGTEAFFGQGTRLTVV.

The chain employs TRBV4-2 and TRBJ2-7; TRBD2 might be the D (7 bases). The ends were cut back, 0 bases at V and 6 bases at J, with 15 bases in the middle. Per the germline V gene, CDR1 is LGHNA and CDR2 is YNFKEQ. This CDR3 has 15 residues. DNA of the CDR3: TGTGCCAGCAGCCAAGAAGTAGGGGGGGGTTCCGAGCAGTACTTC. This encodes CASSQEVGGGSEQYF.

This clone showed up just once. The gene calls are TRBV13 and TRBJ1-6; no definite D call. Germline V gives CDR1 PRHDT, CDR2 FYEKMQ (reference sequence). This CDR3 has 15 amino acids. V lost 5 bases to trimming and J lost 9 bases, with 17 bases between them. CDR3: CASSRTLTAISPLHF. In DNA, the CDR3 is TGTGCCAGCAGCAGAACTCTTACAGCTATTTCACCCCTCCACTTT.

V is TRBV5-6 and J is TRBJ1-2; the match to TRBD1 covers 7 bases. The J segment lost 7 bases and the V segment lost 4 bases, leaving 7 bases of the junction unmatched. Germline loops: CDR1 SGHDT, CDR2 YYEEEE. There are 13 residues in the CDR3. In DNA form, the CDR3 reads TGTGCCAGCAGCGTAGACAGGGCTGGTGGCTACACCTTC. It yields the protein CASSVDRAGGYTF. Together with reference TRBV5-6 and TRBJ1-2, the CDR3 gives the full variable domain: DAGVTQSPTHLIKTRGQQVTLRCSPKSGHDTVSWYQQALGQGPQFIFQYYEEEERQRGNFPDRFSGHQFPNYSSELNVNALLLGDSALYLCASSVDRAGGYTFGSGTRLTVV.

This CDR3 is CASSGTVRSTDTQYF. The CDR3 DNA sequence: TGTGCCAGCAGTGGGACAGTGAGGAGCACAGATACGCAGTATTTT. The chain is built from TRBV27 and TRBJ2-3, with 7 bases aligning to TRBD1. This CDR3 is 15 amino acids long. V dropped 5 bases and J dropped 0; count of bases not matched to a gene: 5. CDR1 is MNHEY and CDR2 is SMNVEV in the germline V gene (reference sequence).

The rearrangement uses TRBV3-1 (or the pseudogene TRBV3-2) and TRBJ2-5, with 8 nucleotides matching TRBD2. CDR3 length equals 16 residues. The J segment lost 1 base and the V segment lost 2 bases, leaving 6 bases of the junction unmatched. Germline CDR1 and CDR2: LGHDT and YNNKEL (reference sequence). The CDR3 coding sequence is TGTGCCAGCAGCCAAATTGGCGGGGGGCCCCAAGAGACCCAGTACTTC. Encoded protein: CASSQIGGGPQETQYF.

On this clone itself: Compared with germline, one end of the junction differs, possibly owing to a read error. The chain combines TRBV20-1 with TRBJ2-7; TRBD1 is a possible D gene (5 bases). The CDR3 covers 11 residues. The germline gives CDR1 DFQATT, CDR2 SNEGSKA (reference sequence). CDR3 amino acids: CSAPKETDPNF. CDR3 DNA: TGCAGTGCTCCGAAAGAGACAGACCCGAACTTC.

This chain links TRBV25-1 with TRBJ1-4; 7 bases are shared with TRBD1. Germline CDR1 MGHDK, CDR2 SYGVNS. The J segment lost 5 bases and the V segment lost 5 bases, leaving 5 bases of the junction unmatched. CDR3 length equals 14 residues. Here the CDR3 DNA reads TGTGCCAGCAGTCGACAGGGTCCCAATGAAAAACTGTTTTTT. It is translated as CASSRQGPNEKLFF.

V is TRBV5-5 and J is TRBJ1-2; TRBD1 aligns across 8 bases. The junction had 6 bases not matched to a gene; V was cut back by 4 bases and J by 7 bases. In germline, CDR1 is SGHKS, CDR2 YYEKEE (reference sequence). The CDR3 spans 13 residues. The DNA for the CDR3 is TGTGCCAGCAGCCCGGACAGGGTGGTTGGCTACACCTTC. Translating gives CASSPDRVVGYTF. Full variable domain (rest looked up from reference TRBV5-5 and TRBJ1-2): DAGVTQSPTHLIKTRGQQVTLRCSPISGHKSVSWYQQVLGQGPQFIFQYYEKEERGRGNFPDRFSARQFPNYSSELNVNALLLGDSALYLCASSPDRVVGYTFGSGTRLTVV.

This chain connects TRBV4-2 to TRBJ1-6, with 8 positions matching TRBD1. V lost 1 base, J lost 12 bases, and 8 bases stayed unmatched. From germline, CDR1 is LGHNA and CDR2 YNFKEQ. The CDR3 length is 15 residues. As DNA, the CDR3 is TGTGCCAGCAGCCAAGTGGACAGGGAACATGGACCCCTCCACTTT. Its protein product is CASSQVDREHGPLHF.

V is TRBV13 and J is TRBJ2-5, with 11 nucleotides matching TRBD2. V lost 7 bases and J lost 3; bases outside the gene matches: 7. Germline lookup yields CDR1 PRHDT and CDR2 FYEKMQ (reference sequence). The CDR3 consists of 15 residues. CDR3 coding DNA: TGTGCCAGCACCCTCCGACTAGCGGGGAAAGAGACCCAGTACTTC. Translated: CASTLRLAGKETQYF.

The rearrangement uses TRBV5-1 and TRBJ1-1; D gene unclear. Germline V lookup: CDR1 SGHRS, CDR2 YFSETQ. V lost 2 bases and J 0 bases, leaving 8 bases between the germline ends. The CDR3 contains 14 residues. The CDR3 nucleotides are TGCGCCAGCAGCTTAGTACAAATGAACACTGAAGCTTTCTTT. Amino acid sequence: CASSLVQMNTEAFF.

CDR3 sequence: CASSYSQNTGELFF. The CDR3, as DNA: TGCGCCAGCAGCTACAGTCAGAACACCGGGGAGCTGTTTTTT. The J gene is TRBJ2-2, the V gene TRBV4-1; D ambiguous. This CDR3 comprises 14 residues. The V gene lost 5 bases and the J gene lost 1 base, with 8 bases spanning the gap. From germline, CDR1 is MGHRA and CDR2 YSYEKL.